The TCR beta chain described here comes from a study of cytomegalovirus exposure and HLA in healthy donors. PCR used 60 Vbeta primers and 13 Jbeta primers. Clones were read by immunoSEQ multiplex PCR, and TCRdb kept only the in-frame ones, dropping some. Here the sample spans hundreds of thousands of clones, roughly four fifths being singletons. General study points: TCR beta sequences numbering around 15,000 were associated with HLA alleles at 0.05 false discovery rate in a later analysis. The study assumed roughly uniform donor sequencing depth for presence/absence analyses. One later analysis reportedly identified an Asian-associated ancestry cluster that showed fewer N-insertions than the approximately 700-donor mean.

Trimming took off 0 bases at V and 3 bases at J, with 12 bases between the two ends. The CDR3 consists of 14 residues. The germline V gene encodes CDR1 GTSNPN and CDR2 SVGIG (reference sequence). On this clone: Its specificity is unknown.

The chain has TRBV30 and TRBJ2-7; perhaps TRBD2 as D (5 bases). The TCR sequence derives from a girl aged 2-9 years in good health and CMV-seronegative. The sequencing sample was made of PBMCs. CDR3 protein: CAWSVRRTLYEQYF. As DNA, the CDR3 is TGTGCCTGGAGTGTGCGGAGGACCCTCTACGAGCAGTACTTC.